Listed here are 30 T cell receptor beta chains from one sample, sequenced in a study of molecular identifiers for immune sequencing clone quantification. TCRdb re-analysed the PCR reads in MiXCR, keeping a single row per CDR3 protein. The table has some 65,000 distinct CDR3 sequences, around 20% seen once. The material sequenced was naive CD8+ T cells from blood, with Jurkat cell RNA spiked in. The subset is: FACS-sorted CD8+CD4-CCR7+CD45RA+ naive T cells. The receptors shown here come from a human donor in good health. Some libraries in this study had Jurkat cell RNA spiked in.

This clonotype came up many times. The V gene is TRBV4-1, the J gene TRBJ1-2; 10 nucleotides agree with TRBD1. V lost 4 bases to trimming and J lost 7 bases; unmatched junction nucleotides: 3. CDR3 size: 13 residues. Germline V CDR1 and CDR2: MGHRA, YSYEKL. CDR3 in amino acids: CASSLGQGFGYTF. The CDR3 region has the DNA TGCGCCAGCAGCCTGGGACAGGGGTTTGGCTACACCTTC.

For this clonotype: A clone one base away is much larger, so this may be a read error. The chain carries TRBV7-9 and TRBJ2-7; D may be TRBD2 (5 bases). This CDR3 region has 14 residues. Germline V gives CDR1 SEHNR, CDR2 FQNEAQ (reference sequence). This chain's CDR3 is CASSLTEGTYEKYF. The CDR3 DNA reads as TGTGCCAGCAGCTTAACCGAGGGCACCTACGAGAAGTACTTC. Complete variable domain (other parts from reference TRBV7-9 and TRBJ2-7): DTGVSQNPRHKITKRGQNVTFRCDPISEHNRLYWYRQTLGQGPEFLTYFQNEAQLEKSRLLSDRFSAERPKGSFSTLEIQRTEQGDSAMYLCASSLTEGTYEKYFGPGTRLTVT.

This clonotype was recorded at least ten times. The rearrangement links TRBV6-5 to TRBJ2-7; D is perhaps TRBD1 (6 bases). CDR3 length: 15 amino acids. Trimming left V 5 bases short and J 6 bases short, with 20 bases between. Germline lookup yields CDR1 MNHEY and CDR2 SVGAGI. The CDR3 DNA reads as TGTGCCAGCAGTGTCCGGGACATCAAGTTATCCGAGCAGTACTTC. This sequence encodes CASSVRDIKLSEQYF.

This clonotype was detected ten times or more. The J gene is TRBJ2-7, the V gene TRBV7-9; 7 nucleotides line up with TRBD1. V trimming: 6 bases; J trimming: 2 bases; junction bases outside the gene matches: 4. Germline assignment: CDR1 SEHNR and CDR2 FQNEAQ (reference sequence). This CDR3 is built from 13 residues. Here the CDR3 reads CASRRGPAYEQYF. CDR3 coding DNA: TGTGCCAGCAGGAGGGGGCCCGCCTACGAGCAGTACTTC.

This clonotype appeared many times. The V gene is TRBV7-8, the J gene TRBJ1-1; D is unresolved. Trimming shortened V by 4 bases and J by 5 bases, and 14 bases separated the two germline ends. The CDR3 covers 14 residues. In germline, CDR1 is SGHVS, CDR2 FQNEAQ. In nucleotides, the CDR3 is TGTGCCAGCAGCTGGGGTTTCTCGAGGACTGAAGCTTTCTTT. Its translation: CASSWGFSRTEAFF.

This clonotype came up many times. V gene TRBV6-5 combines with J gene TRBJ2-3; D call uncertain. The V end lost 0 bases, the J end lost 2 bases, and 15 bases lay between the germline ends. CDR1 is MNHEY and CDR2 is SVGAGI in the germline V gene. This CDR3 has 17 residues. The CDR3 DNA reads as TGTGCCAGCAGTTACTCCCGTTTTGCGCCAACCACAGATACGCAGTATTTT. The encoded protein is CASSYSRFAPTTDTQYF.

This clonotype has at least ten counts. The chain carries TRBV5-4 and TRBJ2-3; D is undetermined. Trimming took 2 bases from V and 0 from J, leaving 7 bases between them. The CDR3 sequence is 14 residues long. Germline-derived CDR1 and CDR2 are SGHNT and YYREEE (reference sequence). CDR3 region: CASSFGASTDTQYF. CDR3 bases: TGTGCCAGCAGCTTCGGAGCCAGCACAGATACGCAGTATTTT.

To note about this clonotype: A read error is possible here, since a much larger clone lies one base away. The rearrangement uses TRBV9 and TRBJ1-2, with a possible D match to TRBD1 (6 bases). Germline V gene sequence: CDR1 SGDLS, CDR2 YYNGEE. This CDR3 region has 14 residues. The CDR3 is CASNVAAGDYGYTF. In DNA form, the CDR3 reads TGTGCCAGCAACGTAGCTGCAGGGGACTATGGCTACACCTTC.

As concerns this clonotype: This may be a read error: a much more frequent sequence differs by one nucleotide. The chain combines TRBV19 with TRBJ1-5; 7 bases are shared with TRBD1. This CDR3 is 15 amino acids long. Germline V gene lookup returns CDR1 LNHDA and CDR2 SQIVND (reference sequence). The CDR3 here is CASSIDRTGNRPQHF. CDR3 in DNA: TGTGCCAGTAGTATAGATAGGACAGGAAATCGGCCCCAGCATTTT.

This clonotype was detected a few times. V and J are TRBV7-9 and TRBJ2-1, with 8 bases matching TRBD2. CDR3 length: 16 residues. V was clipped by 4 bases and J by 0 bases; unmatched bases: 5. The germline gives CDR1 SEHNR, CDR2 FQNEAQ (reference sequence). The CDR3 coding sequence is TGTGCCAGCAGCTATTTAGCGGGGAGCTCCTACAATGAGCAGTTCTTC. It translates to CASSYLAGSSYNEQFF.

This clonotype was detected ten times or more. The rearrangement links TRBV6-1 to TRBJ2-6; D is unclear. Germline lookup yields CDR1 MNHNS and CDR2 SASEGT. The CDR3 loop spans 16 amino acids. Trimming removed 6 bases at V and 0 bases at J, with 12 bases between. CDR3 bases: TGTGCCAGCAGACCCTCTCAGCGCTCTGGGGCCAACGTCCTGACTTTC. Translating it yields CASRPSQRSGANVLTF.

This clonotype was counted at least ten times. Compared with germline, one end of the junction differs, possibly owing to a read error. The rearrangement uses TRBV7-6 and TRBJ2-1; 7 bases line up with TRBD2. CDR3 length: 13 residues. Germline CDR1 SGHVS, CDR2 FNYEAQ. CDR3 DNA: TGTGCCAGCAGCCTTAACCCCGGACTAGTCGAAGCCTTC. Its protein is CASSLNPGLVEAF.

This clonotype showed up many times. CDR3 sequence reads: CASSSVAGAAYNEQFF. The CDR3 bases are TGTGCCAGCAGTTCGGTAGCGGGAGCGGCCTACAATGAGCAGTTCTTC. J is TRBJ2-1 and V is TRBV27; TRBD2 aligns across 9 bases. Germline loops: CDR1 MNHEY, CDR2 SMNVEV (reference sequence). This CDR3 spans 16 amino acids. With V trimmed by 4 bases and J by 2 bases, 6 bases remained unmatched.

This clonotype was observed a few times. A read error may be the cause here, since a much bigger clone is one base away. The CDR3 does not close with the conserved phenylalanine or tryptophan, likely indicating a read error. The V and J genes are TRBV29-1 and TRBJ2-7; TRBD1 aligns across 9 bases. The CDR3 is 12 residues long. Germline V gene sequence: CDR1 SQVTM, CDR2 ANQGSEA. V lost 5 bases to trimming and J lost 2 bases; unmatched junction nucleotides: 1. CDR3 nucleotides: TGCAGCGTTCGGGACAGGGCCTACGAGCAGTACCTC. Encoded protein: CSVRDRAYEQYL.

This clonotype was found many times. V usage is TRBV7-6 and J usage is TRBJ2-7; 8 bases line up with TRBD1. J gave up 1 base and V 5 bases, and 13 bases lay outside the gene matches. This CDR3 comprises 17 residues. CDR1 and CDR2 (germline): SGHVS, FNYEAQ. CDR3 coding DNA: TGTGCCAGCAGCCCGAGCCCCGACAGGGGTAATTCCTACGAGCAGTACTTC. It codes for CASSPSPDRGNSYEQYF.

This clonotype has at least ten counts. CDR3 in DNA: TGCGCCAGCAGCCAAGGTCCTAGCGGGATGAACACCGGGGAGCTGTTTTTT. Translated: CASSQGPSGMNTGELFF. The V call is TRBV4-1, the J call TRBJ2-2; 9 bases line up with TRBD2. Trimming cost V 1 base and J 1 base; bases outside gene matches: 4. Per the germline V gene, CDR1 is MGHRA and CDR2 is YSYEKL. This CDR3 has 17 residues.

With regard to this clonotype: A read error may be the cause here, since a much bigger clone is one base away. The V and J genes are TRBV7-9 and TRBJ2-1; 9 bases match TRBD2. Germline CDR1 is SEHNR and CDR2 is FQNEAQ (reference sequence). This CDR3 is 17 amino acids long. The CDR3 region is CASSSPLSGRPYNEPFF. The CDR3 DNA reads as TGTGCCAGCAGCTCCCCCTTGAGCGGGAGGCCCTACAATGAGCCGTTCTTC.

Many counts were recorded for this clonotype. The V and J genes are TRBV27 and TRBJ2-2; D is uncertain. The germline V gene has CDR1 MNHEY and CDR2 SMNVEV (reference sequence). This CDR3 region has 12 residues. V was trimmed by 5 bases and J by 3 bases, leaving 4 bases between them. The CDR3 region has the DNA TGTGCCAGCAGTCCGTACACCGGGGAGCTGTTTTTT. It is translated as CASSPYTGELFF.

This clonotype was observed a handful of times. The V gene is TRBV25-1, the J gene TRBJ2-2; no clear D gene. V dropped 2 bases and J dropped 6 bases, with 16 bases sitting between them. Per germline, CDR1 MGHDK and CDR2 SYGVNS. The CDR3 contains 16 residues. CDR3 sequence (DNA): TGTGCCAGCAGTGAAGGCTGGTCAGTTACACCCGGGGAGCTGTTTTTT. This translates into CASSEGWSVTPGELFF.

Many counts were recorded for this clonotype. This chain links TRBV11-2 with TRBJ2-1; no reliable D call. The CDR3 has 17 amino acids. V lost 0 bases, J lost 3 bases, and 15 bases lay in between. From germline, CDR1 is SGHAT and CDR2 FQNNGV. The CDR3 DNA reads as TGTGCCAGCAGCTTAGATCGACGGAGCTTGAACTACAATGAGCAGTTCTTC. It is translated as CASSLDRRSLNYNEQFF.

This clonotype is medium-sized. This chain joins TRBV10-3 and TRBJ2-3, with D unclear. The CDR3 has 15 residues. The germline gives CDR1 ENHRY, CDR2 SYGVKD. Trimming removed 5 bases from V and 5 bases from J, with 17 bases in between. The CDR3 protein is CAISPAHSGGDTQYF. CDR3 in DNA: TGTGCCATCAGTCCAGCTCATAGTGGTGGAGATACGCAGTATTTT.

The chain recombines TRBV7-9 with TRBJ2-1; D is possibly TRBD2 (5 bases). The CDR3 length is 11 residues. From germline, CDR1 is SEHNR and CDR2 FQNEAQ (reference sequence). Between the trimmed V and J ends, which lost 4 bases and 8 bases, there was a span of 6 bases. The CDR3 region is CASSSGYEQFF. As DNA, the CDR3 is TGTGCCAGCAGCTCGGGGTATGAGCAGTTCTTC. The full variable domain, completed using reference TRBV7-9 and TRBJ2-1, is DTGVSQNPRHKITKRGQNVTFRCDPISEHNRLYWYRQTLGQGPEFLTYFQNEAQLEKSRLLSDRFSAERPKGSFSTLEIQRTEQGDSAMYLCASSSGYEQFFGPGTRLTVL.

This clonotype was recorded a few times. The chain carries TRBV12-3 or TRBV12-4 and TRBJ1-5; D call uncertain. The CDR3 covers 13 residues. V was trimmed by 2 bases and J by 6 bases, leaving 8 bases between them. CDR3 DNA: TGTGCCAGCAGTTTACTGTGGAGTCAGCCCCAGCATTTT. It yields the protein CASSLLWSQPQHF.

This clonotype was counted between two and nine times. This chain connects TRBV6-1 to TRBJ2-1; 7 bases line up with TRBD2. Trimming removed 0 bases from V and 0 bases from J; junction bases left unmatched: 2. CDR1 is MNHNS, CDR2 SASEGT, per germline. The CDR3 spans 16 residues. Here the CDR3 reads CASSEAGTNSYNEQFF. In DNA, the CDR3 is TGTGCCAGCAGTGAAGCCGGGACTAACTCCTACAATGAGCAGTTCTTC.

The sample holds many counts of this clonotype. The V gene is TRBV20-1, the J gene TRBJ2-4, with TRBD2 identical over 7 bases. The junction had 5 bases not matched to a gene; V was cut back by 4 bases and J by 2 bases. This CDR3 has 14 residues. Per the germline V gene, CDR1 is DFQATT and CDR2 is SNEGSKA (reference sequence). CDR3 region: CSAILAATKNIQYF. In nucleotides, the CDR3 is TGCAGTGCTATTCTAGCGGCAACCAAAAACATTCAGTACTTC.

Turning to this clonotype: This clone may be a read error of a much larger clone one base away. The V gene is TRBV6-5, the J gene TRBJ2-2, with 9 bases lining up with TRBD2. The V and J ends lost 11 bases and 5 bases, in that order; junction bases with no gene match: 12. The length of the CDR3 is 15 residues. CDR1 is MNHEY, CDR2 SVGAGI, per germline. CDR3 protein: CAGQPSAGGTGELFF. CDR3 coding DNA: TGTGCCGGCCAACCGTCAGCGGGAGGAACCGGGGAGCTGTTTTTT.

This clonotype was seen many times. This sequence joins TRBV29-1 and TRBJ2-3, with 7 bases identical to TRBD2. The V and J ends lost 6 bases and 1 base, in that order; junction bases with no gene match: 19. Germline V lookup: CDR1 SQVTM, CDR2 ANQGSEA. This CDR3 is 18 amino acids long. Here the CDR3 reads CSVWTRRDGIGRTDTQYF. The CDR3 DNA reads as TGCAGCGTCTGGACTAGGAGGGACGGTATAGGCCGCACAGATACGCAGTATTTT.

This clonotype was detected many times. J is TRBJ2-7 and V is TRBV6-5, with D perhaps matching TRBD2 (6 bases). Per germline, CDR1 MNHEY and CDR2 SVGAGI. Between the trimmed V and J ends, which lost 2 bases and 7 bases, there was a span of 12 bases. The CDR3 has 13 residues. CDR3 loop: CASSYGLRGEQYF. The CDR3 bases are TGTGCCAGCAGTTACGGACTACGTGGAGAGCAGTACTTC.

Note on this clonotype: One end of the junction is discordant with germline, which a read error may explain. The V gene is TRBV28, the J gene TRBJ2-7; TRBD1 aligns across 7 bases. The CDR3 contains 14 residues. Germline loops: CDR1 MDHEN, CDR2 SYDVKM. The CDR3 loop reads CAGRPTGKSYEQYF. CDR3 sequence (DNA): TGTGCCGGCAGACCGACAGGGAAAAGCTACGAGCAGTACTTC.

This clonotype was seen at least ten times. The rearrangement uses TRBV6-5 and TRBJ2-7; D perhaps matches TRBD2 (5 bases). Germline CDR1 reads MNHEY; CDR2 reads SVGAGI. The CDR3 runs to 14 residues. Trimming removed 1 base from V and 4 bases from J, with 11 bases in between. The chain's CDR3 is CASSYFVGGYEQYF. The CDR3 nucleotides are TGTGCCAGCAGTTACTTCGTAGGCGGGTACGAGCAGTACTTC.